Sequencing of this TCR beta chain was carried out in a study of blood T cell repertoires in COVID-19. Method: immunoSEQ multiplex PCR; TCRdb's copy keeps in-frame clones and lacks some. The sample lists approximately 100,000 clones, less than 85% occurring once. The CDR3 sequence is 15 residues long. Trimming took 2 bases from V and 2 from J, leaving 11 bases between them. Germline-derived CDR1 and CDR2 are LGHDT and YNNKEL (reference sequence). Sample: peripheral blood. The chain carries TRBV3-1 (or the pseudogene TRBV3-2) and TRBJ2-3, with D possibly matching TRBD1 (6 bases). This TCR came from a man older than 75 with acute or convalescent COVID-19. This CDR3 is CASSQTGTNTDTQYF. The DNA of the CDR3 is TGTGCCAGCAGCCAAACCGGGACAAACACAGATACGCAGTATTTT.